These 7 T cell receptor beta chains were all obtained from the same sample, sequenced in a study of blood T cells in healthy people across ages. The authors ran a second PCR of roughly 7 to 11 cycles using a sample-barcoded 5' primer and a J-beta primer mix. TCRdb passed the 5' RACE reads through MiXCR, listing each CDR3 protein once. The repertoire includes approximately 1,100,000 distinct CDR3 sequences, 45% of them detected once, and under 20% sits in the top ten. The source material was blood. Source of these receptors: a woman between 55 and 75 years old in good health.

CDR3 in amino acids: CSVIPTVGDEQYF. CDR3 in DNA: TGCAGCGTGATTCCCACCGTCGGGGACGAGCAGTACTTC. The genes are TRBV29-1 and TRBJ2-7; TRBD2 might be the D (5 bases). V lost 6 bases, J lost 5 bases, and 17 bases lay in between. The CDR3 has 13 residues. CDR1 SQVTM and CDR2 ANQGSEA come from the germline V gene.

The CDR3 loop is CASSLSQGGNTEAFF. CDR3 coding DNA: TGTGCCAGCAGCTTATCCCAGGGGGGGAACACTGAAGCTTTCTTT. The rearrangement links TRBV7-9 to TRBJ1-1; 7 bases are shared with TRBD1. The CDR3 consists of 15 residues. The germline V gene encodes CDR1 SEHNR and CDR2 FQNEAQ (reference sequence). V lost 2 bases and J lost 1; bases outside the gene matches: 4.

The rearrangement uses TRBV19 and TRBJ2-1, with 8 bases that match TRBD1. Germline CDR1 reads LNHDA; CDR2 reads SQIVND (reference sequence). V lost 6 bases to trimming and J lost 2 bases; unmatched junction nucleotides: 3. This CDR3 comprises 14 residues. CDR3: CASRDRVAYNEQFF. CDR3 nucleotides: TGTGCCAGTAGGGACAGGGTGGCCTACAATGAGCAGTTCTTC.

The genes are TRBV19 and TRBJ1-1, with D possibly being TRBD1 (6 bases). Trimming stripped 2 bases from V and 1 base from J, with 17 bases between. CDR3 length equals 17 residues. Germline lookup yields CDR1 LNHDA and CDR2 SQIVND (reference sequence). The CDR3 loop is CASSITLQGIGNTEAFF. CDR3 in DNA: TGTGCCAGTAGTATAACGCTCCAGGGGATCGGGAACACTGAAGCTTTCTTT.

This clonotype was seen only a few times. V is TRBV4-1 and J is TRBJ2-5, with TRBD1 matching 10 bases. The CDR3 consists of 15 residues. Germline assignment: CDR1 MGHRA and CDR2 YSYEKL. J lost 2 bases, V lost 2 bases, and 2 bases had no gene match. CDR3 DNA sequence: TGCGCCAGCAGCCAACTGGACAGGGGGCAAGAGACCCAGTACTTC. Its translation is CASSQLDRGQETQYF.

The rearrangement links TRBV9 to TRBJ2-5, with D unclear. The end of the DNA is better explained by TRBJ2-7, so the J call may be wrong. Germline lookup yields CDR1 SGDLS and CDR2 YYNGEE. This CDR3 has 14 residues. DNA for the CDR3: TGTGCCAGCAGCGCCCGGGTCCTCGGACACGAGCAGTACTTC. Protein sequence: CASSARVLGHEQYF.

The CDR3 nucleotides read TGTGCCAGCGGCCCCGACTATCCGTATAATTCACCCCTCCACTTT. Encoded protein: CASGPDYPYNSPLHF. The genes are TRBV6-1 and TRBJ1-6; D gene uncertain. V shed 8 bases and J shed 4 bases, with 15 bases lying between them. The CDR3 is 15 residues long. CDR1 and CDR2 (germline): MNHNS, SASEGT.